This T cell receptor (beta chain) was observed in a study of T cell responses to AZD1222 COVID-19 vaccine. Whole-study results and caveats: Along spike, vaccine-associated CD4 TCRs were found throughout, with dominance at 160-218 and 743-854.

The CDR3 has 14 amino acids. Germline V CDR1 and CDR2: SEHNR, FQNEAQ (reference sequence). Trimming stripped 2 bases from V and 2 bases from J, with 7 bases between. On this clone itself: The antigen is undetermined.

Some clones are missing from TCRdb's copy, which holds only in-frame ones; the method was immunoSEQ multiplex PCR. The sample yields 200,000 or so clones, approximately 93% seen once. The chain combines TRBV7-9 with TRBJ2-1; D is uncertain. The clonotype was recovered from an adult who received the AZD1222 COVID-19 vaccine. The sequences come from peripheral blood, collected 28 days after the second AZD1222 dose. Here the CDR3 DNA reads TGTGCCAGCAGCTTACTTCAGACCTACAATGAGCAGTTCTTC. Translated: CASSLLQTYNEQFF.